What follows are 5 T cell receptor beta chains derived from one specimen sequenced in a study of blood T cell repertoires in COVID-19. Profiled with immunoSEQ multiplex PCR; TCRdb holds only in-frame clones, not every one. This sample has approximately 270,000 clones; around 82% occur once, and the top ten carry about 1%. Sequences were obtained from peripheral blood. Every receptor here comes from a human donor with COVID-19, enrolled during active disease. The donor label of this sample is uncertain.

V is TRBV7-2 and J is TRBJ1-5; 9 nucleotides match TRBD1. The CDR3 runs to 15 residues. Trimming took 1 base from V and 3 from J; bases not matched to a gene: 1. Germline V CDR1 and CDR2: SGHTA, FQGNSA. CDR3 in amino acids: CASSLGTGANQPQHF. The CDR3, as DNA: TGTGCCAGCAGCTTAGGGACAGGGGCCAATCAGCCCCAGCATTTT.

To note about this clone: Sequence at one end of the junction differs from germline and may be a read error. The chain has TRBV7-7 and TRBJ2-5, with D maybe TRBD1 (6 bases). Germline V gene data show CDR1 as SSHAT and CDR2 as FNYEAQ (reference sequence). This CDR3 contains 16 residues. CDR3 residues: CASSLRAGDPRATQYF. The DNA of the CDR3 is TGTGCTAGCAGCTTAAGGGCAGGGGATCCAAGAGCGACCCAGTACTTC.

The chain employs TRBV9 and TRBJ2-1, with D maybe TRBD2 (5 bases). The germline gives CDR1 SGDLS, CDR2 YYNGEE. The V and J ends lost 0 bases and 7 bases respectively, with 11 bases between them. The CDR3 sequence is 14 residues long. The CDR3 is CASSVGRGLNEQFF. CDR3 DNA sequence: TGTGCCAGCAGCGTAGGCCGGGGATTGAATGAGCAGTTCTTC.

The rearrangement uses TRBV25-1 and TRBJ2-5, with TRBD2 identical over 8 bases. The CDR3 sequence is 16 residues long. Germline CDR1 is MGHDK and CDR2 is SYGVNS. The trim removed 3 bases at V and 5 bases at J, leaving 11 bases unmatched. The CDR3 nucleotides are TGTGCCAGCAGTGACCCGGCGGGGGGCAAGGAGGAGACCCAGTACTTC. This encodes CASSDPAGGKEETQYF.

The rearrangement links TRBV5-1 to TRBJ1-1, with 8 bases that match TRBD1. Germline CDR1 SGHRS, CDR2 YFSETQ. The V and J ends lost 7 bases and 2 bases, in that order; junction bases with no gene match: 7. The CDR3 runs to 14 residues. The CDR3 coding sequence is TGCGCCAGCGCCCCAGGGGGCACCAACACTGAAGCTTTCTTT. Its translation is CASAPGGTNTEAFF.